This record covers a single T cell receptor beta chain. This clone was detected once. What antigen it recognizes has not been identified. Per-base qualities were not stored, and no clone one base away is much larger. The CDR3 measures 14 amino acids from cysteine to phenylalanine. The retained sequence is limited to the CDR3, 42 bases, with the frame set at the first base. The V end loses 0 bases and the J end loses 5 bases, and a stretch of 11 bases separates them. The CDR1 and CDR2 encoded by the germline V gene (reference sequence) are SGHNT and YYREEE. The cohort consisted of 670 or so healthy bone marrow donors. Cohort members were all nominally healthy when sampled, although unrecorded immune exposures were likely present. The donor tested CMV seronegative, placing the donor among the approximately 400 seronegative members of the cohort. A peripheral blood sample was provided by each donor, and peripheral blood mononuclear cells were used for TCR beta sequencing. The Qiagen DNeasy Blood Extraction Kit was used to extract genomic DNA from the blood cell samples.

The sample originates from a study of cytomegalovirus exposure and HLA in healthy donors (dated by TCRdb to about 2017). For the study in its entirety: An earlier analysis of fewer than 750 of the donors reported about 260 Gb of sequence data and around 110 million unique TCR beta sequences obtained from approximately 180 million T cells. Roughly five DR-DQ haplotypes were treated as single units for association and clustering because of strong linkage in the cohort. Donor age, sex, ethnicity and CMV serostatus were compiled alongside the repertoire data. A later genetic analysis took genome-wide SNP genotypes for about three fifths of the 666 donors and used that subset as a discovery cohort. The study aimed to test whether cataloging public T cell receptors could reveal signatures of past pathogen exposure. In an earlier analysis of 587 of the donors, high-throughput TCR beta sequencing was used to judge whether each TCR beta V gene segment behaved as functional or pseudogenic. Every repertoire in the discovery cohort had been generated on one and the same sequencing platform. Across roughly 420 genotyped donors of the cohort, an average of approximately 240,000 unique TCR beta nucleotide sequences per donor were sequenced, and roughly 17% of those sequences were non-productive. Rather than using new phenotypic data, the later analysis identified candidate immune exposures from TCR beta sequences and from how often those sequences occurred across donors. Class I and class II HLA loci were covered by the typing at four-digit resolution. In addition to the first cohort of 650 to 750 subjects, a separate validation cohort of approximately 130 different subjects was used. To study patterns of TCR occurrence, a later analysis re-analyzed previously published TCR beta repertoires from just over 650 donors and added high-resolution HLA genotyping. The number of typed donors differed by locus: about 620-640 for A, B, C, DRB1 and DQB1; 522 for DQA1; 606 for DPA1; and about 470 for DPB1. Among the approximately 420 genotyped donors, approximately 77% belonged to the genetic ancestry cluster associated with self-reported Caucasian donors. The study combined high-throughput TCR immunosequencing, statistical association of individual TCRs with disease status, and machine learning to predict cytomegalovirus infection status. The study profiled the T cell repertoires of more than 500 subjects by immunosequencing and related them to cytomegalovirus serostatus. Roughly 300 gigabases of sequencing data and tens of millions of unique TCR sequences were included in an early release covering several hundred HLA-typed donors. Here is what the overall study found, with its caveats: In both the original and validation cohorts, the classifier was reported to diagnose cytomegalovirus status with high specificity and sensitivity. V-gene and J-gene trimming of TCR beta chains was associated with a missense DCLRE1C variant in a later genetic analysis, and the association was replicated in an independent cohort. According to the authors, the approach could potentially be generalized to other disease states and immunological phenotypes. Sequencing depth was assumed to be roughly uniform across donors in the presence/absence analyses, though that assumption may not hold. For the cohort, immune exposure information was limited to CMV serostatus. A group of highly shared sequence variants was considered likely to be a technical artifact of the sequencing pipeline. Specific HLA alleles were associated with 16,951 TCR beta sequences at a false discovery rate of 0.05 in a later analysis. A later analysis found that most CMV-associated TCR beta chains appeared HLA-restricted, with HLA associations seemingly driven largely by CMV exposure. Only TCR beta chains were sequenced in this cohort, and the absence of alpha or paired-chain data limited detectable features. Because HLA typing was unavailable for some donors at each locus, only the typed subset was used in association tests. While some public TCRs were present in many individuals, most TCR sequences turned up only very rarely across donors. A few of the identified cytomegalovirus-associated TCR beta chains were confirmed in vitro to be specific for cytomegalovirus antigens. Strong co-occurrence of HLA alleles, especially DR and DQ, made assigning TCR associations to individual alleles difficult. In a later analysis, several top co-occurrence clusters were reported to appear linked to parvovirus B19, influenza, CMV and Epstein-Barr virus. Because the 87-base-pair reads could not distinguish some IMGT-functional V segments, including TRBV6-2 and TRBV6-3, those segments were excluded. A later genetic analysis reported fewer N-insertions in productive TCRs among donors in an Asian-associated ancestry cluster than the 666-donor mean. Linkage disequilibrium might explain the correlated functional status among segregating V segments, but an unknown experimental factor could not be ruled out. In the study, 150 to 200 TCR beta chains were listed as associated with cytomegalovirus. In a later analysis, the rate of TCR association differed among HLA loci, with DRB1 alleles having the most associated TCRs and HLA-C alleles having the fewest. Broadly in line with IMGT annotations, most TCR beta V segments showed up in productive rearrangements about 87% or about 30% of the time in an earlier analysis of 450 to 750 of the donors. The earlier analysis of fewer than 750 of the donors excluded approximately 15 rarely observed V segments, including chromosome 9 orphons, because counts were too low. A further reported finding was that TCR beta sequences accurately predicted the HLA-A and HLA-B alleles for most subjects in the first cohort. In a later analysis, HLA-associated TCR beta chains showed more clonal expansion and lower generation probabilities than non-associated chains that were equally common.

The library was obtained by the immunoSEQ multiplex PCR assay. For the multiplex PCR, a mixture combining 60 forward primers for TCR Vbeta segments and 13 reverse primers for TCR Jbeta segments was used. The CDR3 region of rearranged TCR beta genes was amplified from genomic DNA by a multiplex PCR assay. Amplified TCR beta libraries were sequenced as 87-base-pair reads on the Illumina HiSeq System. The original methods were these. A later analysis counted about 80 million unique TCR beta chains across the 550 to 800 repertoires, and roughly 11 million of these chains were shared by at least two donors. Raw reads were error-corrected and collapsed into unique sequences with a nearest-neighbor algorithm that merged closely related sequences to remove PCR and sequencing errors. V, D and J gene segments were assigned by aligning CDR3 sequences to IMGT reference sequences. For a sequence to be retained, a match of at least six nucleotides to both a V gene segment and a J gene segment was required. A rearrangement counted as productive if the CDR3 had no stop codons and remained in frame with V and J, and every other rearrangement counted as non-productive. Following IMGT convention, CDR3 was defined as the stretch from the second conserved V-encoded cysteine up to the conserved J-encoded phenylalanine. In an earlier analysis of around 540 of the donors, sequences lacking an unambiguous match to a single V gene segment were excluded. An earlier analysis of just under 600 of the donors called V segments functional above 56.7% productive rearrangements and segregating when the between-donor standard deviation exceeded 5%. A statistical classification framework was built to diagnose cytomegalovirus status from the catalog of TCR beta chain sequences. A later analysis assigned V and J genes by comparing TCR nucleotide sequences with IMGT/GENE-DB human TR gene sequences. The TCRdist pipeline was used in a later analysis to assign CDR3 sequences and most-parsimonious VDJ recombination scenarios. A later analysis defined each TCR beta chain by its CDR3 amino acid sequence plus V-gene family, and excluded reads lacking a unique V-gene family. A later analysis removed over 500 highly shared, low-generation-probability nucleotide sequences to deal with suspected cross-contamination and a sequencing artifact. A later analysis calculated a clonal expansion index for each public chain from normalized within-repertoire ranks of inferred template counts. A later analysis computed generation probabilities with a VDJ recombination model fitted to out-of-frame rearrangements, and checked the results against IGoR. A later analysis scored TCR-TCR, TCR-HLA and TCR-CMV co-occurrence with hypergeometric tests, applying a repertoire-size bias correction to TCR pairs. In a later analysis, false discovery rates were estimated by permuting HLA or CMV assignments 20 times. A later analysis grouped co-occurring TCRs with DBSCAN, adding TCRdist sequence similarity when clustering within HLA-allele-positive subsets. Repertoires with fewer than 30,000 or more than 120,000 public chains, plus five repertoires with anomalous nucleotide sharing, were excluded from co-occurrence clustering. This is the immuneACCESS table as TCRdb keeps it, with only in-frame sequences that have V and J called. A part of the clones is gone; compared with another copy, unresolved V genes explain less than half, and the rest is unexplained. V and J calls and clone size are given by that table; D and trimming were obtained from the DNA. The sample profile shows roughly 110,000 clones; 82% of them were found once. The ten largest account for 1.5% to 2% of the sample.

Sequencing used PBMCs. The origin of this receptor is a man aged 50 to 59 in good health and CMV-seronegative. This chain joins TRBV5-4 to TRBJ1-1, and possibly TRBD1, on 5 matching bases. The CDR3 reads CASSLVLGGTEAFF. In nucleotide form, the sequence is TGTGCCAGCAGCTTGGTTCTGGGGGGGACTGAAGCTTTCTTT.